The sequence of this T cell receptor (beta chain) was determined in a study of blood T cell repertoires in COVID-19. Across the whole study: PBMCs, B-cell-depleted T cells, or T cells were the source of the cDNA or gDNA that made up the material.

Trimming cost V 7 bases and J 6 bases, with 13 bases left between them. CDR3 length: 13 residues. The germline gives CDR1 SGHTA, CDR2 FQGNSA. Produced via immunoSEQ multiplex PCR; TCRdb's table is partial and in-frame only. Of 200,000 to 250,000 clones in the sample, over 80% were seen once. The sequencing sample was made of peripheral blood. This clonotype originated in a woman aged 55-69 years with active or convalescent COVID-19. V and J are TRBV7-2 and TRBJ2-1; D may be TRBD1 (6 bases). The CDR3 sequence: CASIKGVLNEQFF. Written as DNA, the CDR3 is TGTGCCAGCATCAAGGGGGTCCTCAATGAGCAGTTCTTC.